A selection of T cell receptor beta chains follows, all from one sample in a study of T-cell memory formation after mild COVID-19. TCRdb used MiXCR to reprocess the 5' RACE reads, holding one entry per CDR3 protein. This sample has a few hundred thousand distinct CDR3 sequences, with less than 25% found just once. The source material was PBMCs or a T cell subset sorted from them (not recorded which). The receptors were gathered from an adult woman who had mild COVID-19 (a few samples of this study predate the infection). Cell type and time point are not known. The CDR3 runs from the conserved cysteine through the conserved F or W. The D gene is left open where the match is weak. Some rows mark clone size as missing; the rest say once, few, many or name a class of expanded clone.

>TRBJ1-2|TRBD1|TRBV7-3|few|14
CASSPGQGGYGYTF
TGTGCCAGCAGCCCCGGACAGGGGGGTTATGGCTACACCTTC
>TRBJ2-2|-|TRBV2|-|14
CASAAGRVTGELFF
TGTGCCAGCGCGGCCGGGCGGGTGACCGGGGAGCTGTTTTTT
>TRBJ2-1|-|TRBV24-1|-|13
CATSESLYNEQFF
TGTGCCACCAGCGAATCCCTATACAATGAGCAGTTCTTC
>TRBJ1-5|-|TRBV7-9|-|15
CASSTRVLRVQPQHF
TGTGCCAGCAGCACACGAGTTCTACGGGTTCAGCCCCAGCATTTT
>TRBJ2-2|-|TRBV5-5|-|16
CASSLAGVGNTGELFF
TGTGCCAGCAGCTTGGCTGGGGTAGGGAACACCGGGGAGCTGTTTTTT
>TRBJ1-5|-|TRBV4-1|-|15
CASSIRGGPDQPQHF
TGCGCCAGCAGCATAAGGGGGGGCCCGGATCAGCCCCAGCATTTT
>TRBJ2-7|TRBD2|TRBV29-1|few|13
CSVDGGGSYEQYF
TGCAGCGTTGACGGCGGGGGTTCCTACGAGCAGTACTTC
>TRBJ2-2|TRBD1|TRBV6-1|-|15
CASSGNRGRGGELFF
TGTGCCAGCAGTGGCAACAGGGGTAGGGGCGGGGAGCTGTTTTTT
>TRBJ2-3|-|TRBV7-3|-|13
CASSLGLLDTQYF
TGTGCCAGCAGCTTGGGACTCCTTGATACGCAGTATTTT
>TRBJ2-1|TRBD2|TRBV24-1|few|15
CATQSGTTVYNEQFF
TGTGCCACCCAATCCGGGACTACCGTATACAATGAGCAGTTCTTC
>TRBJ2-7|-|TRBV5-1|many|16
CASSLVPTGLSYEQYF
TGCGCCAGCAGCTTGGTCCCAACAGGGTTGTCCTACGAGCAGTACTTC
>TRBJ2-7|TRBD1|TRBV10-3|few|13
CAISPGQGVEQYF
TGTGCCATCAGCCCGGGACAGGGGGTCGAGCAGTACTTC
>TRBJ1-1|-|TRBV12-3/TRBV12-4|-|11
CASSVTYGAFF
TGTGCCAGCAGTGTGACCTACGGAGCTTTCTTT
>TRBJ2-3|TRBD1|TRBV24-1|few|15
CATSDRDRGSDTQYF
TGTGCCACCAGTGACCGAGACAGGGGTTCAGATACGCAGTATTTT
>TRBJ1-4|-|TRBV7-2|-|14
CASSLAGFGEKLFF
TGTGCCAGCAGCTTAGCAGGATTTGGAGAAAAACTGTTTTTT
>TRBJ2-1|TRBD2|TRBV4-3|-|17
CASSQDLAESSYNEQFF
TGCGCCAGCAGCCAAGATCTAGCGGAGAGCTCCTACAATGAGCAGTTCTTC
>TRBJ1-2|TRBD1|TRBV7-9|-|15
CASSLGQGWNYGYTF
TGTGCCAGCAGCTTGGGACAGGGGTGGAACTATGGCTACACCTTC
>TRBJ2-5|TRBD1|TRBV28|few|14
CASNPGGLGETQYF
TGTGCCAGCAACCCAGGGGGTTTAGGAGAGACCCAGTACTTC
>TRBJ2-3|TRBD2|TRBV7-3|-|15
CASSPQGLATDTQYF
TGTGCCAGCAGCCCGCAGGGACTAGCGACAGATACGCAGTATTTT
>TRBJ1-1|-|TRBV3-1|few|15
CASSPAGHLNTEAFF
TGTGCCAGCAGCCCAGCAGGACATCTGAACACTGAAGCTTTCTTT
>TRBJ2-3|-|TRBV20-1|few|12
CSGSRSTDTQYF
TGCAGTGGTTCGAGGTCCACAGATACGCAGTATTTT
>TRBJ2-1|-|TRBV5-1|many|13
CASSLEAPWGQFF
TGCGCCAGCAGCTTGGAAGCCCCCTGGGGGCAGTTCTTC
>TRBJ1-2|TRBD1|TRBV12-3/TRBV12-4|-|15
CASRHDRGGFYGYTF
TGTGCCAGCAGGCATGACAGGGGGGGATTCTATGGCTACACCTTC
>TRBJ2-5|-|TRBV7-2|-|15
CASSLGPGAKETQYF
TGTGCCAGCAGCTTAGGCCCCGGTGCTAAAGAGACCCAGTACTTC
>TRBJ1-4|TRBD1|TRBV7-9|-|18
CASSLGEYRGRREEKLFF
TGTGCCAGCAGCTTAGGAGAGTACAGGGGGAGACGAGAGGAAAAACTGTTTTTT
>TRBJ2-7|TRBD2|TRBV3-1|few|14
CASSHSTSAYEQYF
TGTGCCAGCAGCCACTCGACTAGCGCCTACGAGCAGTACTTC
>TRBJ1-1|TRBD1|TRBV29-1|-|11
CSVEDRTFAFF
TGCAGCGTCGAGGACAGGACCTTCGCTTTCTTT
>TRBJ2-2|TRBD2|TRBV19|few|18
CASRMKGYRLAGTGELFF
TGTGCCAGTCGAATGAAGGGGTATCGGCTAGCGGGGACCGGGGAGCTGTTTTTT
>TRBJ2-1|-|TRBV5-1|few|15
CASSFLDGLYNEQFF
TGCGCCAGCAGCTTCCTGGACGGACTCTACAATGAGCAGTTCTTC
>TRBJ1-6|TRBD1|TRBV6-6|few|15
CASSYFGDRNSPLHF
TGTGCCAGCAGTTACTTTGGGGACAGAAATTCACCCCTCCACTTT
>TRBJ1-2|-|TRBV5-1|-|16
CASSLDGGGSDYGYTF
TGCGCCAGCAGCTTGGATGGCGGGGGCTCCGACTATGGCTACACCTTC
>TRBJ2-5|-|TRBV7-9|few|10
CATYQETQYF
TGTGCCACCTACCAAGAGACCCAGTACTTC
>TRBJ2-2|TRBD1|TRBV7-6|few|15
CASSKDRDYTGELFF
TGTGCCAGCAGCAAGGACAGGGATTACACCGGGGAGCTGTTTTTT
>TRBJ2-2|-|TRBV4-3|many|14
CASSQDPNTGELFF
TGCGCCAGCAGCCAAGACCCCAACACCGGGGAGCTGTTTTTT
>TRBJ2-1|-|TRBV5-1|few|13
CASSSRTVNEQFF
TGCGCCAGCAGCTCCCGGACAGTCAATGAGCAGTTCTTC
>TRBJ2-2|-|TRBV12-3/TRBV12-4|once|12
CATQKNTGELFF
TGTGCCACCCAGAAGAACACCGGGGAGCTGTTTTTT
>TRBJ1-1|TRBD1|TRBV5-1|few|13
CASSLGDRVDAFF
TGCGCCAGCAGCTTGGGGGACAGGGTGGATGCTTTCTTT
>TRBJ1-4|-|TRBV30|-|11
CAWRLNEKLFF
TGTGCCTGGAGATTAAATGAAAAACTGTTTTTT
>TRBJ2-7|-|TRBV14|-|14
CASSSLAPTYEQYF
TGTGCCAGCAGCTCGCTAGCGCCTACCTACGAGCAGTACTTC